The clone carrying this TCR beta chain came up once. Participants' reported clinical history set cohort assignment. The data belong to a study of blood T cell repertoires in COVID-19. Data came from immunoSEQ multiplex PCR; TCRdb stores just in-frame clones and leaves some out. The data contain about 320,000 clones, roughly nine tenths of them singletons. The sequencing sample was made of PBMCs or T cells enriched from blood (not recorded which). The source is a man in his 60s who had recovered from COVID-19.

Here the CDR3 reads CASSYSANEQFF. The CDR3 coding sequence is TGTGCCAGCAGTTACTCGGCAAATGAGCAGTTCTTC. The V gene is TRBV6-6, the J gene TRBJ2-1; D gene uncertain. Germline loops: CDR1 MNHNY, CDR2 SVGAGI (reference sequence). This CDR3 has 12 amino acids. V lost 0 bases, J lost 7 bases, and 4 bases lay in between.